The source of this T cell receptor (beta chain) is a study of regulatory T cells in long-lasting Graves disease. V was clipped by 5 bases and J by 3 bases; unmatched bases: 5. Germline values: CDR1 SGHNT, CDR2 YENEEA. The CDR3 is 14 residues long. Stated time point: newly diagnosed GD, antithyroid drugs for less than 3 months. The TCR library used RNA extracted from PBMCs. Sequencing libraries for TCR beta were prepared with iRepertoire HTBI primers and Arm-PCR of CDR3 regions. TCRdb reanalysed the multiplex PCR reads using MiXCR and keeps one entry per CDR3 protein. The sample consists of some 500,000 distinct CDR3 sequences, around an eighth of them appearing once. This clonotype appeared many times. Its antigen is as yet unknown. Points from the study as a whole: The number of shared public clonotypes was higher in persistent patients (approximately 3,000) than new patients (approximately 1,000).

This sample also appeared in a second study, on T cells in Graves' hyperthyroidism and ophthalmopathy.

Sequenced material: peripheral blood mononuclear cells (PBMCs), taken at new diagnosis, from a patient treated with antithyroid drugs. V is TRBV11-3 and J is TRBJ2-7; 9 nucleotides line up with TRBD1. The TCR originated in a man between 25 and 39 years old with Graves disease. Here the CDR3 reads CASSPGQGYYEQYF. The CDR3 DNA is TGTGCCAGCAGCCCGGGACAGGGTTACTACGAGCAGTACTTC.